This TCR beta chain was found in a study of T-cell memory formation after mild COVID-19. The CDR3 loop spans 21 amino acids. Germline CDR1 reads SGHTA; CDR2 reads FQGNSA. The ends lost 5 bases at V and 0 bases at J; junction bases unmatched: 21. A single record per CDR3 protein comes from TCRdb applying MiXCR to the 5' RACE reads. The table has around 200,000 distinct CDR3 sequences, 10% to 13% seen once. The rearrangement joins TRBV7-2 to TRBJ2-1; 8 bases match TRBD1. Sequencing input: PBMCs or a T cell subset sorted from them (not recorded which). The sequence came from a man aged 18 to 30 who had mild COVID-19 (a few samples of this study predate the infection). Cell type and time point are not known. The CDR3 reads CASSTGTGHWQTRSSYNEQFF. The CDR3, as DNA: TGTGCCAGCAGCACCGGGACAGGACACTGGCAAACCCGGAGCTCCTACAATGAGCAGTTCTTC.